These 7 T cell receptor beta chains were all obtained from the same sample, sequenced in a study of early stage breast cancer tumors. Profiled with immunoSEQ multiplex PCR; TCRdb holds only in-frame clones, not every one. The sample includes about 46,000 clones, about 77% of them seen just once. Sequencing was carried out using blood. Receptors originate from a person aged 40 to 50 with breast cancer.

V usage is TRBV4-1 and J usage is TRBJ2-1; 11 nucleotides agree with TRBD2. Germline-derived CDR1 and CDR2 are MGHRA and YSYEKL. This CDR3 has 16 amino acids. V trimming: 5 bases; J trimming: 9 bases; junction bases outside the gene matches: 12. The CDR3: CASSWEPGLAAGEQFF. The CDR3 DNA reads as TGCGCCAGCAGCTGGGAACCGGGACTAGCGGCTGGTGAGCAGTTCTTC.

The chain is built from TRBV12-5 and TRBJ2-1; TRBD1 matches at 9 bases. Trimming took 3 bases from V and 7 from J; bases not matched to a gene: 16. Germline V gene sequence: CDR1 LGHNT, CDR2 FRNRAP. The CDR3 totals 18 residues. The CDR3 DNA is TGTGCTAGTGGTTTCACACCTCCATGGGGACAGGGACTTAATGAGCAGTTCTTC. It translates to CASGFTPPWGQGLNEQFF.

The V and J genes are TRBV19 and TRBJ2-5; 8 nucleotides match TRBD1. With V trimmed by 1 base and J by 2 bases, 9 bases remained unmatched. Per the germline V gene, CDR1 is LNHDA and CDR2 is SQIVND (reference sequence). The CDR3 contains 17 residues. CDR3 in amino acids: CASSIGDRLGAQETQYF. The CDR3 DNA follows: TGTGCCAGTAGTATAGGGGACAGGCTGGGGGCGCAAGAGACCCAGTACTTC.

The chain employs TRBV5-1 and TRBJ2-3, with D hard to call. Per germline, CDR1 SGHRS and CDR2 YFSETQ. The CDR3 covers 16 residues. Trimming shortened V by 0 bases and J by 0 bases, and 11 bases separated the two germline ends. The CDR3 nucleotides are TGCGCCAGCAGCTTGGAGCCCGCCCCAAGCACAGATACGCAGTATTTT. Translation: CASSLEPAPSTDTQYF.

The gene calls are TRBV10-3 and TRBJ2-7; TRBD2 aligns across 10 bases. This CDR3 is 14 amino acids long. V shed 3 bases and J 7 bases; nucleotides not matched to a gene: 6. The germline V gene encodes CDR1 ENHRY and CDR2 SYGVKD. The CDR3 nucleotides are TGTGCCATCAGTGAAATGGCTAGCGGGAGAGAGCAGTACTTC. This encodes CAISEMASGREQYF.

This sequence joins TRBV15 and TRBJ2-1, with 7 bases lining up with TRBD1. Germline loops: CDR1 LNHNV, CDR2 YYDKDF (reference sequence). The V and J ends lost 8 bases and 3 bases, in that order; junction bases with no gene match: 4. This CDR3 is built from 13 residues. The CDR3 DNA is TGTGCCACCTCGGGGACAGTCTACAATGAGCAGTTCTTC. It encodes CATSGTVYNEQFF.

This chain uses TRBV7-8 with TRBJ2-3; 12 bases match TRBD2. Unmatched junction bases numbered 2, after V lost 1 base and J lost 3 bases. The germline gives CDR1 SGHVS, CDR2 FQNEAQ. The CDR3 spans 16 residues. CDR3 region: CASSLGLAGATDTQYF. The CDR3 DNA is TGTGCCAGCAGCTTAGGACTAGCGGGAGCGACAGATACGCAGTATTTT.